The following is a T cell receptor (beta chain) sequence with its context. Its target is not known. The sample originates from a study of beta chain features in type 1 diabetes. On the study more broadly: Healthy donors, compared against patients, showed similar age, gender and cell yields. Study-wide findings and caveats: Significant though moderate, a shortening of TCRB CDR3s appeared in all four CD4+ subsets of Type 1 diabetes patients.

CDR3 length: 12 residues. Per the germline V gene, CDR1 is SNHLY and CDR2 is FYNNEI. Trimming removed 7 bases at V and 0 bases at J, with 7 bases between. Expressed TCRB transcripts were sequenced, since all the RNA that had been isolated was reverse transcribed. Using immunoSEQ multiplex PCR, the repertoire was profiled, and TCRdb retains in-frame clones only, with some absent. The repertoire includes fewer than 300,000 clones, around 21% of them detected once, and more than 0.025% sits in the top ten. V is TRBV2 and J is TRBJ2-7; D uncertain. This TCR derives from a woman aged 40-49 years with type 1 diabetes. Sequencing used naive CD4+ T cells from blood. The CDR3 bases are TGTGCCAGCAATTCCCTCTCCTACGAGCAGTACTTC. Its protein product is CASNSLSYEQYF.